This T cell receptor (beta chain) originates from a study of blood T cells in healthy people across ages. Together with a sample-barcoded 5' primer, a J-beta primer mix was included in a second PCR lasting roughly 6 to 12 cycles. In TCRdb, the 5' RACE reads were re-called with MiXCR into one record per CDR3 protein. This table has hundreds of thousands of distinct CDR3 sequences, around 48% appearing once. Trimming stripped 1 base from V and 4 bases from J, with 14 bases between. CDR1 is MNHNS, CDR2 SASEGT, per germline. CDR3 length: 16 amino acids. The gene calls are TRBV6-1 and TRBJ2-1, with D possibly being TRBD2 (7 bases). Input material: blood. This receptor was identified in a woman in her sixties in good health. CDR3 residues: CASSEGGGWGYNEQFF. Here the CDR3 DNA reads TGTGCCAGCAGTGAAGGCGGGGGCTGGGGGTACAATGAGCAGTTCTTC.